A selection of T cell receptor beta chains follows, all from one sample in a study of shared clonotypes between healthy human individuals. TCRdb's table, derived via immunoSEQ multiplex PCR, lists solely in-frame clones and lacks some. Here the sample spans 900,000 to 1,200,000 clones, 75% to 85% being singletons. The sample consisted of memory CD4+ T cells from PBMCs. These receptors were collected from a young man in good health. Some clones in this sample may be carry-over from other donors' samples. The CDR3 runs from the conserved cysteine through the conserved F or W. A D gene is named only where the DNA matches it firmly.

D,V,J,CDR3
TRBD2,TRBV7-6,TRBJ2-1,CASSSDMGLAVEQFF
.,TRBV5-1,TRBJ1-1,CASSRILDTEAFF
.,TRBV5-1,TRBJ1-5,CASSLRGDQPQHF
.,TRBV19,TRBJ1-1,CASSLRGLNTEAFF
.,TRBV7-2,TRBJ1-1,CASSLASVGTEAFF
TRBD1,TRBV11-2,TRBJ1-1,CASSLDRFGQGANTEAFF
TRBD1,TRBV7-9,TRBJ1-3,CASSRQGATGNTIYF
.,TRBV11-2,TRBJ2-7,CASSPEPASYEQYF
.,TRBV6-5,TRBJ1-2,CASSYSRTQPNGYTF
.,TRBV28,TRBJ2-6,CASSSLRSGANVLTF
.,TRBV19,TRBJ1-1,CASTAAGQIEEAFF
TRBD1,TRBV4-2,.,CASSQDWTGIYEQYF
.,TRBV7-9,TRBJ1-3,CASRTWDKHSGNTIYF
.,TRBV27,TRBJ2-7,CASSQGRSSYEQYF
TRBD1,TRBV9,TRBJ1-2,CASSVSGQNYGYTF
.,TRBV5-1,TRBJ1-2,CASSFSGEGGYTF
TRBD2,TRBV19,TRBJ2-1,CASSGGLAGSYNEQFF
.,TRBV7-3,TRBJ2-1,CASSLRPGGNEQFF
.,TRBV2,TRBJ2-1,CASCVGQAGRNEQFF
TRBD1,TRBV9,TRBJ2-1,CASSPRQGNYNEQFF
TRBD1,TRBV4-1,TRBJ1-4,CASSPKAGQGREKLFF
TRBD2,TRBV7-2,TRBJ2-2,CASSFSGTGNTGELFF
.,TRBV18,TRBJ2-3,CASSPWQGQADTQYF
.,TRBV6-6,TRBJ2-7,CASSTRDEQYF